In its sample, the clone carrying this TCR beta chain was seen a few times. The sample comes from a study of cytomegalovirus exposure and HLA in healthy donors. Use of 60 Vbeta and 13 Jbeta primers characterized the PCR. The method was immunoSEQ multiplex PCR; TCRdb's version includes in-frame clones alone and lacks a portion of them. This table has 200,000 or so clones, about 81% appearing once. This TCR derives from a woman between 18 and 30 years old in good health and CMV-seronegative. Sequencing was performed on PBMCs.

This CDR3 reads CASSQDPFIWPQHF. The CDR3 coding sequence is TGCGCCAGCAGCCAAGATCCCTTTATATGGCCCCAGCATTTT. This chain links TRBV4-1 with TRBJ1-5; D uncertain. From germline, CDR1 is MGHRA and CDR2 YSYEKL. Trimming cost V 0 bases and J 9 bases, with 12 bases left between them. CDR3 length equals 14 residues.